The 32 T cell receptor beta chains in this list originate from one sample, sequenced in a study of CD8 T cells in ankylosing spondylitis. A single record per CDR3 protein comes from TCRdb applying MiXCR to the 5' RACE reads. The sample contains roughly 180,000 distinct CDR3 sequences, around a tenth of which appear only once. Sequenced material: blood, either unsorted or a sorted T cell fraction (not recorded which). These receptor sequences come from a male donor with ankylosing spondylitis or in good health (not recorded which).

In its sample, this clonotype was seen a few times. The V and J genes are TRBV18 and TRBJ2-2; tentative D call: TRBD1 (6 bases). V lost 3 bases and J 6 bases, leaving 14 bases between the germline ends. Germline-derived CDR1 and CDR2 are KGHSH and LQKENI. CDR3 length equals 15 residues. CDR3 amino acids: CASSPGTNGAGELFF. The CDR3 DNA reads TGTGCCAGCTCACCCGGGACAAACGGCGCCGGGGAGCTGTTTTTT.

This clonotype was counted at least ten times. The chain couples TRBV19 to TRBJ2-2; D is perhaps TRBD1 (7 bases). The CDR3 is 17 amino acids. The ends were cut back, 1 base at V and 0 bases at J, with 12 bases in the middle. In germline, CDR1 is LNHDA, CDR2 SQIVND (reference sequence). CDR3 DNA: TGTGCCAGTAGTATAGTTGGAGGGGGCGCGAACACCGGGGAGCTGTTTTTT. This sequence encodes CASSIVGGGANTGELFF.

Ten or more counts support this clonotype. DNA of the CDR3: TGTGCCTCGCGATTAACTAGCGGGAGTGCAGAGACCCAGTACTTC. Translated, it gives CASRLTSGSAETQYF. This chain joins TRBV2 and TRBJ2-5; 11 bases agree with TRBD2. Germline CDR1 SNHLY, CDR2 FYNNEI. Unmatched junction bases numbered 12, after V lost 11 bases and J lost 4 bases. The CDR3 sequence is 15 residues long.

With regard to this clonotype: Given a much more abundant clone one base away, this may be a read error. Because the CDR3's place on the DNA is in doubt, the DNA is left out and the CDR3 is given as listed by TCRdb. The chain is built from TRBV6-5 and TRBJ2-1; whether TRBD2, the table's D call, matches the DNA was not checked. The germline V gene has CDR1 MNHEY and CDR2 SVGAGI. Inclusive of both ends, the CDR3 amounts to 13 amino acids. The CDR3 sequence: CASSWGAGSEVFF.

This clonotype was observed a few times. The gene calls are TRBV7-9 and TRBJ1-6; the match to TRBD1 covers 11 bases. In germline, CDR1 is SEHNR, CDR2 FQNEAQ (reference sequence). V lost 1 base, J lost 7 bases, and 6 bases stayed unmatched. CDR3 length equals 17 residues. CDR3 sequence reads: CASSLEGTGGFNSPLHF. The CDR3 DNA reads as TGTGCCAGCAGCTTAGAAGGGACAGGGGGATTCAATTCACCCCTCCACTTT.

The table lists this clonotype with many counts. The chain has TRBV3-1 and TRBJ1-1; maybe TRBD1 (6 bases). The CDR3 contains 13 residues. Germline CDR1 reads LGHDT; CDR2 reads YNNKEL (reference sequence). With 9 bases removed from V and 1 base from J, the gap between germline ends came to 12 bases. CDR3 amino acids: CASPLTGNTEAFF. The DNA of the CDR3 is TGTGCCAGTCCTTTGACAGGGAACACTGAAGCTTTCTTT. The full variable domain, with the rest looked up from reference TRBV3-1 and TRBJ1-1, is DTAVSQTPKYLVTQMGNDKSIKCEQNLGHDTMYWYKQDSKKFLKIMFSYNNKELIINETVPNRFSPKSPDKAHLNLHINSLELGDSAVYFCASPLTGNTEAFFGQGTRLTVV.

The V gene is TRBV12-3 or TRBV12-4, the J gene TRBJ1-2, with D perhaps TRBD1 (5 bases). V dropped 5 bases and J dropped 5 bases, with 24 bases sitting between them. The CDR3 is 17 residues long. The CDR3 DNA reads TGTGCCAGCAGTCCCGGTCGTACGGCAGGCTGGGGGTATGGCTACACCTTC. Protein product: CASSPGRTAGWGYGYTF.

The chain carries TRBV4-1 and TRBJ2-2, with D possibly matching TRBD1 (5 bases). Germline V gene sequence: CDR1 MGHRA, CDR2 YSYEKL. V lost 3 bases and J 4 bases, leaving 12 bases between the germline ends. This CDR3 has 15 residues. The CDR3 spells CASSHFRASTGELFF. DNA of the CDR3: TGCGCCAGCAGCCATTTCAGGGCTAGCACCGGGGAGCTGTTTTTT.

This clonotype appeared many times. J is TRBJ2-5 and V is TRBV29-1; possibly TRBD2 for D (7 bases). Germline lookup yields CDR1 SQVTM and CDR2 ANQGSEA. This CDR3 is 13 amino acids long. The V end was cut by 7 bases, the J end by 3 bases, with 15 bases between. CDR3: CSALRGREETQYF. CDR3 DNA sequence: TGCAGCGCCCTTAGGGGGAGGGAAGAGACCCAGTACTTC.

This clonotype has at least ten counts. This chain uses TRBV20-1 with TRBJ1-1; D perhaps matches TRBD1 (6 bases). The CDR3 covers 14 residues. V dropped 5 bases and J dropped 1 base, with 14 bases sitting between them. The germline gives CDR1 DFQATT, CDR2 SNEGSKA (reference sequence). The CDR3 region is CSALQGGGNTEAFF. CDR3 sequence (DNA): TGCAGTGCTTTACAGGGAGGTGGGAACACTGAAGCTTTCTTT.

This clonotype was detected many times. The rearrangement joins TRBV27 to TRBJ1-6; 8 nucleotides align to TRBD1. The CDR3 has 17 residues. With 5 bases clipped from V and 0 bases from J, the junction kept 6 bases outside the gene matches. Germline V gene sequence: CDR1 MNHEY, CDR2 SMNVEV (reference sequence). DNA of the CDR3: TGTGCCAGCAGTCCGAGACAGGGGACCTCCTATAATTCACCCCTCCACTTT. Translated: CASSPRQGTSYNSPLHF.

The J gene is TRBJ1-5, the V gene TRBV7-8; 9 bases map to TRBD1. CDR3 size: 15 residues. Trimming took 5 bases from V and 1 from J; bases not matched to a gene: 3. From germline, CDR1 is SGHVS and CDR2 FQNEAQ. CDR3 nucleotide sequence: TGTGCCAGCAGCCTAGGGACAGGGAGCAATCAGCCCCAGCATTTT. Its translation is CASSLGTGSNQPQHF.

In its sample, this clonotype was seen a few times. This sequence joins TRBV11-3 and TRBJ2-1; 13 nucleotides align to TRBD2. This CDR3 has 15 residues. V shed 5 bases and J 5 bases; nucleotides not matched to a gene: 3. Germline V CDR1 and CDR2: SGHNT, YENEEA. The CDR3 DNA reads TGTGCCAGCAGCGGCGGGACTAGCGGGAACAATGAGCAGTTCTTC. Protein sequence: CASSGGTSGNNEQFF.

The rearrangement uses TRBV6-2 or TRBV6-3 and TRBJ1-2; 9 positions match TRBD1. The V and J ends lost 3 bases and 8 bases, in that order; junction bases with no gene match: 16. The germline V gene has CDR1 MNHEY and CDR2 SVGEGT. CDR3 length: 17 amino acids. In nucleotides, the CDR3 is TGTGCCAGCAGTTATTCAACCGGGACAGGGAGGCCTAACGGCTACACCTTC. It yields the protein CASSYSTGTGRPNGYTF.

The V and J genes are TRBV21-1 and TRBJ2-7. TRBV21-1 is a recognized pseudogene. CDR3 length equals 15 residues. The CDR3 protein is CASSKVTGFTYEQYF. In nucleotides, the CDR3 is TGTGCCAGCAGCAAAGTCACGGGGTTCACCTACGAGCAGTACTTC.

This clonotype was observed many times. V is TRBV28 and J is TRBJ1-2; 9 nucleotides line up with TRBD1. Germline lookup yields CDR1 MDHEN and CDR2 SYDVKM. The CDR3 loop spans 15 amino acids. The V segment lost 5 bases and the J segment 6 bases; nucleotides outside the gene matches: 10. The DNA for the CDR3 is TGTGCCAGCAGTCTCCAAACCGGGACAGGGAATGGCTACACCTTC. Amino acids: CASSLQTGTGNGYTF.

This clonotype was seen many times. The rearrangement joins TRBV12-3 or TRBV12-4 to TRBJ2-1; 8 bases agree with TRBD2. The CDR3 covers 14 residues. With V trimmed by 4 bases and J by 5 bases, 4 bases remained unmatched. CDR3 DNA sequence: TGTGCCAGCAGTTCTAGCGGGTCAGACAATGAGCAGTTCTTC. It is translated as CASSSSGSDNEQFF.

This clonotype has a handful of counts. CDR3 amino acids: CASREPGELFF. The CDR3 DNA reads as TGTGCCAGCAGAGAACCCGGGGAGCTGTTTTTT. V gene TRBV6-2 or TRBV6-3 combines with J gene TRBJ2-2; D not certain. V was shortened by 6 bases and J by 6 bases, with 5 bases between the two germline ends. CDR3 length: 11 residues. CDR1 and CDR2 (germline): MNHEY, SVGEGT.

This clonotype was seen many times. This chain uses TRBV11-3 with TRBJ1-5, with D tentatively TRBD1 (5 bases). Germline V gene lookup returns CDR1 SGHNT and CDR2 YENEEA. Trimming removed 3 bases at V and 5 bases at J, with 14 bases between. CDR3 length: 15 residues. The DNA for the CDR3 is TGTGCCAGCAGCTTTCAGGTCAGGGAGGATCAGCCCCAGCATTTT. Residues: CASSFQVREDQPQHF.

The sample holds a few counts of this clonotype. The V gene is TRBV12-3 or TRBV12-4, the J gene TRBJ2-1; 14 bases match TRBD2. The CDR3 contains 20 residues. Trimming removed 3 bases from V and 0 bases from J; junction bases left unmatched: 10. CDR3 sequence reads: CASSFRGGLAGAISYNEQFF. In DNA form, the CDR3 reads TGTGCCAGCAGTTTTCGTGGGGGACTAGCGGGAGCCATCTCCTACAATGAGCAGTTCTTC.

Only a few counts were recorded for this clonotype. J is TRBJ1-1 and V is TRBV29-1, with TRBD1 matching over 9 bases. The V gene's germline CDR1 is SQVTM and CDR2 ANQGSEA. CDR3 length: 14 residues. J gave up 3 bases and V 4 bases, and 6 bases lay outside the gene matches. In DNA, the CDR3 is TGCAGCGTTGCGAACAGGGGGCAGGACACTGAAGCTTTCTTT. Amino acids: CSVANRGQDTEAFF. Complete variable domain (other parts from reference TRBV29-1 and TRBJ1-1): SAVISQKPSRDICQRGTSLTIQCQVDSQVTMMFWYRQQPGQSLTLIATANQGSEATYESGFVIDKFPISRPNLTFSTLTVSNMSPEDSSIYLCSVANRGQDTEAFFGQGTRLTVV.

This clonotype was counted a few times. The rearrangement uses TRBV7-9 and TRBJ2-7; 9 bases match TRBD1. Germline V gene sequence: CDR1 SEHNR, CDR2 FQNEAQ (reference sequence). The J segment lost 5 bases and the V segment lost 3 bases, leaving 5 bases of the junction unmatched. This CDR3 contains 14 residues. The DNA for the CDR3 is TGTGCCAGCAGCTTTGGACAGGGGATTCACGAGCAGTACTTC. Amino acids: CASSFGQGIHEQYF.

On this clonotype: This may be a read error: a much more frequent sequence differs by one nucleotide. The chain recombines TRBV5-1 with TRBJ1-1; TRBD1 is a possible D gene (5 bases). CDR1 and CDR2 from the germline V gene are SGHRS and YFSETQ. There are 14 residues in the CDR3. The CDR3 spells CVSSPWSGGTEAFF. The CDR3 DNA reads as TGCGTCAGCAGCCCGTGGTCGGGGGGCACTGAAGCTTTCTTT.

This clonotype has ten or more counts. In DNA form, the CDR3 reads TGTGCCAGCAGGCCACCTATCGGGGGGGCGTATGAGCAGTTCTTC. Residues: CASRPPIGGAYEQFF. This sequence joins TRBV6-1 and TRBJ2-1; TRBD2 agrees at 8 bases. The CDR3 is 15 amino acids. V gave up 6 bases and J gave up 8 bases; unmatched junction bases: 12. Germline CDR1 is MNHNS and CDR2 is SASEGT.

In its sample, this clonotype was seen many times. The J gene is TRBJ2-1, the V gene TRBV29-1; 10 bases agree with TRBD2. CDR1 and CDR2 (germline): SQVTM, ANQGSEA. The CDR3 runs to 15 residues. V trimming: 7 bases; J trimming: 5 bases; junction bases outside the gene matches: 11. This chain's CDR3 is CSAQVAGGSDNEQFF. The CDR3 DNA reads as TGCAGCGCGCAGGTAGCGGGAGGTAGTGACAATGAGCAGTTCTTC.

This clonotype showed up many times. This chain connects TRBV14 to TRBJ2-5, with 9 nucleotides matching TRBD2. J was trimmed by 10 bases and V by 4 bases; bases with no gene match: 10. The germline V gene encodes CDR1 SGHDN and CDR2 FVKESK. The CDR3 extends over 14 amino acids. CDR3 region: CASSPGTSRVGQYF. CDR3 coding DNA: TGTGCCAGCAGCCCCGGGACTAGCAGGGTTGGCCAGTACTTC.

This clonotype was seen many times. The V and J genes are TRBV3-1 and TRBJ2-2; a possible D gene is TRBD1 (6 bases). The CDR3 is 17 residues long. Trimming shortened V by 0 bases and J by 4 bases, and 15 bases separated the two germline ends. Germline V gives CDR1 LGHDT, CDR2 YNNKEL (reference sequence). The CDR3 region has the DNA TGTGCCAGCAGCCAAGATCCAAGACAGGAAATCACCGGGGAGCTGTTTTTT. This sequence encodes CASSQDPRQEITGELFF.

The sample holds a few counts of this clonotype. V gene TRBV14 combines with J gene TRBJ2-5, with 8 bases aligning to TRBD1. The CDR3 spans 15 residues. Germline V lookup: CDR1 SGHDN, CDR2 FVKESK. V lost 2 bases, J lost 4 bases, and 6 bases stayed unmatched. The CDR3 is CASSQPGRGLETQYF. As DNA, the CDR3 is TGTGCCAGCAGCCAACCCGGCAGGGGGCTAGAGACCCAGTACTTC.

CDR3 sequence (DNA): TGTGCCAGCAGCTTAGCGGGGAAGCACAATGAGCAGTTCTTC. Protein sequence: CASSLAGKHNEQFF. The chain recombines TRBV7-2 with TRBJ2-1; D ambiguous. V was pared by 0 bases and J by 5 bases, with 8 bases between. The germline V gene has CDR1 SGHTA and CDR2 FQGNSA. CDR3 length equals 14 residues.

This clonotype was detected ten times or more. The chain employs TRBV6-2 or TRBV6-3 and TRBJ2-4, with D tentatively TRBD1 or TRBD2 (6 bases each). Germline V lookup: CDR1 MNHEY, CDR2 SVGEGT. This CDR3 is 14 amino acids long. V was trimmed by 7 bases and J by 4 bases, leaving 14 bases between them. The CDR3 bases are TGTGCCAGCATTGAATCGGGGGCAAAAAACATTCAGTACTTC. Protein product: CASIESGAKNIQYF.

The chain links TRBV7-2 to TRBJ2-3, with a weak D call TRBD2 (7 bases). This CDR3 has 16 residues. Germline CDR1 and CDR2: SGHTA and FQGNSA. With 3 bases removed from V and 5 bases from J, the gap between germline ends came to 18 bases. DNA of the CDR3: TGTGCCAGCAGCTTTCTACGGGGGGCTTCAGGAGATACGCAGTATTTT. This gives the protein CASSFLRGASGDTQYF.

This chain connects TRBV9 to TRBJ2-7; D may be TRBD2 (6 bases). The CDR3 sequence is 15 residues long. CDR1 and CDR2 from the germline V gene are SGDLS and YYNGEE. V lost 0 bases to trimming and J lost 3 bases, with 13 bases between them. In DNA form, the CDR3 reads TGTGCCAGCAGCGTAGGTTGGGGGACTGGCTACGAGCAGTACTTC. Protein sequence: CASSVGWGTGYEQYF.